This T cell receptor beta chain was recovered during a study of T cells in Graves' hyperthyroidism and ophthalmopathy (dated by TCRdb to the late 2010s). At the level of the whole study: Peripheral blood was collected at initial diagnosis, before any treatment. To identify TCR V-J signatures that set the groups apart, the researchers used a discovery cohort of more than 95 patients, made up of roughly 40 with Graves' ophthalmopathy and about 60 with stable Graves' hyperthyroidism. The 100 or so discovery patients were randomly split 7:3 into training and test sets. After sampling, hyperthyroidism patients received methimazole starting at 30 mg daily, and ophthalmopathy patients received high-dose intravenous methylprednisolone. Prospective prediction of ophthalmopathy was tested in an independent validation cohort consisting of about 20 hyperthyroidism patients and approximately 16 patients who later progressed to ophthalmopathy. The paper describes TCR Vbeta CDR3 sequencing of 140 or so peripheral blood samples, made up of 43 ophthalmopathy patients, roughly 80 hyperthyroidism patients and 17 progressor patients. The study also compared thyroid tissue and blood T-cell repertoires from more than 5 Graves' hyperthyroidism patients. Study-wide findings and limitations: In cross-validation, a model built on a 13 V-J signature told ophthalmopathy apart from stable hyperthyroidism with under 90% sensitivity and about 81% specificity, and in testing the same model reached 80%/75%. Most expanded thyroid clonotypes (frequency above 0.001) were also detected in blood, suggesting blood repertoires may reflect thyroid immune responses. In validation, the model predicted progression to ophthalmopathy a median of about 6 months before onset, with approximately 70% sensitivity and about 75% specificity. No statistical method was used to fix the sample size in advance, and group allocation was not hidden from the investigators.

Many counts were recorded for this clonotype. The clone's antigen remains unknown. No base qualities exist here, and no much larger clone lies one base off it. The TCR beta CDR3 regions were amplified from RNA transcripts. The TCR CDR3 was subjected to a first round of RT-PCR using the HTBI primer set and the Qiagen OneStep RT-PCR kit. The libraries were constructed in a second round of multiplex PCR and then size-selected and purified. The libraries were sequenced on an Illumina HiSeq2000 using paired-end 100 bp reads. On the study's bioinformatics: SOAPnuke was used to process the raw data, throwing out any read that contained adapters or uncalled bases, had a mean Phred below 15, or lacked an exact constant-primer or identifier match. COPE v1.2.5 was used to merge high-quality paired reads, and clonotypes were defined as unique nucleotide sequences. Clonotypes were aligned to IMGT TRBV, TRBD and TRBJ reference segments using MiTCR v1.1. Only V-J combinations with frequency above 0.0001, covering roughly 99% of repertoires, were analysed. A TCS score was defined as the ratio of F50 (clonal expansion) to E x V (chaos), with BLOSUM62-based TCRdist applied between CDR3 peptides within each V-J. Welch's t-statistics and random forest reduced 450 to 600 V-J features to roughly 13, which were used in a naive Bayes classifier (R e1071). TCRdb applied fastp at Q25 and MiXCR to the public reads, then kept only in-frame beta chains. Under each unique CDR3 protein, matching rows form one entry showing the most common genes and DNA. None of the V and J calls come from the authors' own analysis; TCRdb made them. The sample table records 450,000 to 600,000 distinct CDR3 sequences; 13% to 15% of these occur just once. In total, the top ten clones hold about 15% of the sample.

For CDR1 and CDR2, the germline V gene lists MDHEN and SYDVKM. V is shortened by 8 bases, J by 2 bases, and the region joining them spans 7 bases. The CDR3 spans 12 residues, from the cysteine through the phenylalanine. Only CDR3 DNA remains: 36 bases, in frame from the first base. Stable Graves' hyperthyroidism was defined as the absence of progression to ophthalmopathy over 18 months of follow-up. The hyperthyroidism patients were between 18 and 65 years old and newly diagnosed, with a disease duration of less than 2 months. Patients with uncontrolled infections, other autoimmune diseases, pregnancy or lactation were excluded. Diagnoses were established on the basis of clinical symptoms, serum thyroxine and TRAb, thyroid ultrasound, and orbital computed tomography. PBMCs were isolated from about 10 ml of fresh peripheral blood by Ficoll-Paque density gradient centrifugation. Trizol reagent was used to extract total RNA, and RNA quality was then checked on an Agilent 2100 Bioanalyzer.

This receptor was taken from a woman between 35 and 50 years old with Graves' hyperthyroidism. The chain uses TRBV28 and TRBJ2-1; the D gene identity is not certain. The source material was blood. The CDR3 sequence is CASGNTYNEQFF. In nucleotide form, the sequence is TGTGCCAGCGGGAATACCTACAATGAGCAGTTCTTC.